The rows below give T cell receptor beta chains drawn from one sample of a study of OX40 agonist ivuxolimab in advanced cancers. Assay used: immunoSEQ multiplex PCR; TCRdb lists only in-frame clones, some missing. The sample has roughly 12,000 clones, about 82% seen once. The sequences come from CD4+ or CD8+ T cells sorted from blood, collected in a trial of the OX40 agonist ivuxolimab. These receptors were collected from an adult with an advanced solid tumor such as melanoma, head and neck, liver or kidney cancer. CDR3s include the opening cysteine and the closing phenylalanine or tryptophan. D genes are given only for firm matches. Clone sizes are given selectively: once, few, many, or a class where the clone is expanded.

TRBV4-3	-	-	TRBJ1-2	CASSQDRAGRPYGYTF	TGCGCCAGCAGCCAAGATAGGGCAGGAAGACCCTATGGCTACACCTTC
TRBV7-6	TRBD1	-	TRBJ2-3	CASSSYRTGGTDTQYF	TGTGCCAGCAGCTCATATCGGACAGGGGGCACAGATACGCAGTATTTT
TRBV30	-	-	TRBJ2-1	CAWSGRLGTRTEQFF	TGTGCCTGGAGTGGACGGTTAGGGACTCGCACTGAGCAGTTCTTC
TRBV5-6	TRBD1	once	TRBJ1-2	CASSEGQGNYGYTF	TGTGCCAGCAGCGAGGGACAGGGCAACTATGGCTACACCTTC
TRBV11-2	TRBD2	once	TRBJ2-1	CASSLGLAGGRYNEQFF	TGTGCCAGCAGCTTAGGACTAGCGGGAGGCAGGTACAATGAGCAGTTCTTC
TRBV7-6	-	-	TRBJ2-7	CASSLGGQGDEQYF	TGTGCCAGCAGCTTAGGAGGGCAGGGTGACGAGCAGTACTTC
TRBV29-1	-	-	TRBJ2-1	CSVYPSEQFF	TGCAGCGTTTACCCCTCCGAGCAGTTCTTC
TRBV27	TRBD2	once	TRBJ2-1	CASSLSVAGGLNEQFF	TGTGCCAGCAGTTTATCCGTAGCGGGAGGCCTTAATGAGCAGTTCTTC
TRBV19	-	-	TRBJ1-5	CASNQGSQPQHF	TGTGCCAGTAACCAGGGCAGTCAGCCCCAGCATTTT
TRBV5-8	-	few	TRBJ1-1	CASSLGTEAFF	TGTGCCAGCAGCCTGGGTACTGAAGCTTTCTTT
TRBV9	TRBD1	-	TRBJ2-1	CASSILQGGSYNEQFF	TGTGCCAGCAGCATTTTACAGGGGGGAAGTTACAATGAGCAGTTCTTC
TRBV27	-	-	TRBJ2-1	CASRRRDGWNEQFF	TGTGCCAGCAGGCGCCGGGACGGGTGGAATGAGCAGTTCTTC
TRBV30	-	-	TRBJ2-3	CAWSPSLANTQYF	TGTGCCTGGAGTCCCTCACTAGCAAATACGCAGTATTTT
TRBV7-9	-	-	TRBJ1-5	CASRPGQYLYQPQHF	TGTGCCAGCAGACCTGGACAGTACCTATATCAGCCCCAGCATTTT
TRBV5-4	TRBD1	-	TRBJ2-7	CASSSGTGSYEQYF	TGTGCCAGCAGCTCCGGGACAGGCTCCTACGAGCAGTACTTC
TRBV18	TRBD1	once	TRBJ2-3	CASSSTGGDTQYF	TGTGCCAGCTCATCAACAGGGGGAGATACGCAGTATTTT
TRBV18	TRBD1	once	TRBJ1-4	CASSQRQGIWEKLFF	TGTGCCAGCTCACAACGACAGGGAATATGGGAAAAACTGTTTTTT
TRBV15	TRBD2	-	TRBJ2-3	CATSRELAGVSSF	TGTGCCACCAGCAGAGAACTAGCGGGAGTCTCTAGCTTT
TRBV23-1	-	few	TRBJ1-5	CASSQSEIGWAPSNQPQHF	TGCGCCAGCAGTCAATCTGAGATAGGGTGGGCTCCTAGCAATCAGCCCCAGCATTTT
TRBV19	TRBD1	-	TRBJ1-6	CASSPSRGLDNSPLHF	TGTGCCAGTAGTCCGAGCAGGGGGCTAGATAATTCACCCCTCCACTTT
TRBV9	TRBD1	-	TRBJ2-7	CASSVGDRDYEQYF	TGTGCCAGCAGCGTTGGGGACAGGGACTACGAGCAGTACTTC
TRBV28	TRBD2	-	TRBJ2-5	CASSGRLAGGIRGQETQYF	TGTGCCAGCAGTGGAAGACTAGCGGGAGGGATCCGGGGCCAAGAGACCCAGTACTTC
TRBV13	-	-	TRBJ2-7	CASSLRGGGSDEQYF	TGTGCCAGCAGCTTACGCGGGGGCGGATCCGACGAGCAGTACTTC
TRBV30	-	-	TRBJ1-1	CAWAIGAQTEAFF	TGTGCCTGGGCCATCGGGGCGCAAACTGAAGCTTTCTTT
TRBV2	TRBD1	-	TRBJ1-1	CASRVLRTGGRVDTEAFF	TGTGCCAGCAGGGTACTCCGGACAGGGGGCAGGGTGGACACTGAAGCTTTCTTT
TRBV21-1	-	-	TRBJ1-1	CASSNGGLNTVQTTEAFF	TGTGCCAGCAGCAATGGTGGGCTTAACACAGTACAGACCACTGAAGCTTTCTTT
TRBV5-6	TRBD2	-	TRBJ2-5	CASSRSQRGVSETQYF	TGTGCCAGCAGCCGCAGTCAGCGGGGGGTGAGTGAGACCCAGTACTTC
TRBV15	-	-	TRBJ1-4	CATSRDGRKLFF	TGTGCCACCAGCAGAGATGGAAGGAAACTGTTTTTT
TRBV4-2	-	-	TRBJ2-5	CASSPNWNSETQYF	TGTGCCAGCAGTCCCAACTGGAACTCGGAGACCCAGTACTTC
TRBV5-6	TRBD1	-	TRBJ2-5	CASSLDWTGREAQEIQYF	TGTGCCAGCAGCTTGGACTGGACAGGCCGCGAAGCTCAAGAGATCCAGTACTTC
TRBV13	-	-	TRBJ1-1	CASSLAGNTEAFF	TGTGCCAGCAGCTTAGCCGGGAACACTGAAGCTTTCTTT
TRBV4-1	-	-	TRBJ1-4	CASKGSWTLNEKLFF	TGCGCCAGCAAGGGAAGTTGGACACTGAATGAAAAACTGTTTTTT
TRBV19	-	-	TRBJ2-7	CASTQSGATYEQYF	TGTGCCAGTACCCAATCAGGGGCCACCTACGAGCAGTACTTC
TRBV6-1	TRBD1	-	TRBJ1-2	CASSEDTTGYYGYTF	TGTGCCAGCAGTGAAGACACGACAGGGTACTATGGCTACACCTTC
TRBV7-2	TRBD1	few	TRBJ1-1	CASSLASLGDRDRLMDTEAFF	TGTGCCAGCAGCTTAGCGTCTCTGGGGGACAGGGATAGGCTAATGGACACTGAAGCTTTCTTT
TRBV19	-	-	TRBJ2-1	CASSVGPITYEQFF	TGTGCCAGTAGCGTGGGACCGATTACCTATGAGCAGTTCTTC
TRBV7-2	TRBD1	once	TRBJ2-7	CASSYRQGAYEQYF	TGTGCCAGCAGCTACCGACAGGGGGCATACGAGCAGTACTTC
TRBV28	-	once	TRBJ1-1	CASSPYGPNTEAFF	TGTGCCAGCAGTCCCTATGGTCCGAACACTGAAGCTTTCTTT
TRBV7-8	TRBD1	-	TRBJ1-2	CASSLGQAYYGYTF	TGTGCCAGCAGCTTGGGACAGGCGTACTATGGCTACACCTTC
TRBV27	-	-	TRBJ2-3	CASRIISGLADTQYF	TGTGCCAGCAGGATCATCTCGGGGCTGGCAGATACGCAGTATTTT
TRBV13	TRBD2	-	TRBJ2-1	CASSLGGAGGELGEQFF	TGTGCCAGCAGCTTAGGAGGGGCCGGGGGGGAGCTCGGTGAGCAGTTCTTC
TRBV28	-	-	TRBJ2-7	CASRGASYEQYF	TGTGCCAGCAGGGGGGCCTCTTACGAGCAGTACTTC
TRBV28	TRBD2	-	TRBJ2-2	CASSFKGNLAGYNTGELFF	TGTGCCAGCAGTTTTAAAGGGAATCTAGCGGGGTATAACACCGGGGAGCTGTTTTTT
TRBV14	TRBD2	few	TRBJ2-5	CASSQVGGEETQYF	TGTGCCAGCAGCCAAGTTGGGGGGGAAGAGACCCAGTACTTC
TRBV5-5	-	once	TRBJ2-6	CASSRVAQSRANVLTF	TGTGCCAGCTCACGAGTCGCACAAAGTCGGGCCAACGTCCTGACTTTC
TRBV18	-	-	TRBJ2-1	CASSRKTDSYNEQFF	TGTGCCAGCTCACGAAAGACAGACTCCTACAATGAGCAGTTCTTC
TRBV15	TRBD1	-	TRBJ2-1	CATSRATGGYNEQFF	TGTGCCACCAGCAGAGCAACAGGGGGCTACAATGAGCAGTTCTTC
TRBV4-3	TRBD1	medium-sized	TRBJ2-1	CASSQRQGYNEQFF	TGCGCCAGCAGCCAACGACAGGGGTACAATGAGCAGTTCTTC
TRBV28	-	-	TRBJ1-5	CASSPLWPSRTPDSNQPQHF	TGTGCCAGCAGTCCCCTCTGGCCGTCCCGGACCCCTGATAGCAATCAGCCCCAGCATTTT
TRBV2	-	-	TRBJ1-1	CASRMGQNTEAFF	TGTGCCAGCAGGATGGGACAAAACACTGAAGCTTTCTTT
TRBV9	-	once	TRBJ2-7	CASSVRGGIGYEQYF	TGTGCCAGCAGCGTACGGGGCGGGATCGGCTACGAGCAGTACTTC
TRBV9	TRBD2	-	TRBJ2-3	CASTDGTSRFTDTQYF	TGTGCCAGCACCGACGGGACTAGCAGATTCACAGATACGCAGTATTTT
TRBV14	TRBD1	-	TRBJ1-3	CASSPPGQGNTIYF	TGTGCCAGCAGCCCCCCGGGACAGGGAAACACCATATATTTT
TRBV27	TRBD2	-	TRBJ2-3	CASSLSGGSGGTQYF	TGTGCCAGCAGTTTATCCGGGGGTAGCGGGGGTACGCAGTATTTT
TRBV5-8	-	few	TRBJ1-5	CASSKQGLNQPQHF	TGTGCCAGCAGCAAACAGGGTCTCAATCAGCCCCAGCATTTT